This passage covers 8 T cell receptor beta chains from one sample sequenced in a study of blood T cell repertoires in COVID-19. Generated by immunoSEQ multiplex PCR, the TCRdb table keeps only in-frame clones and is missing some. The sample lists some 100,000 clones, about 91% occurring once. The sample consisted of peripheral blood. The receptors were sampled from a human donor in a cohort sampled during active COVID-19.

The CDR3 region has the DNA TGTGCCAGCAGCGGCGGGACTAGCGGCTACAATGAGCAGTTCTTC. It encodes CASSGGTSGYNEQFF. J is TRBJ2-1 and V is TRBV5-4, with 11 bases that match TRBD2. Germline CDR1 reads SGHNT; CDR2 reads YYREEE (reference sequence). Losses at the gene ends were 4 bases for V and 3 bases for J; bases not matched to a gene: 3. This CDR3 is 15 amino acids long.

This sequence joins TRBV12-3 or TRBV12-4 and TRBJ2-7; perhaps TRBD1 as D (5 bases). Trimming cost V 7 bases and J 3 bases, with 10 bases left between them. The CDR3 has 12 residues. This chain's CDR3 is CASKPDSYEQYF. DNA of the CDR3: TGTGCCAGCAAACCCGACAGCTACGAGCAGTACTTC.

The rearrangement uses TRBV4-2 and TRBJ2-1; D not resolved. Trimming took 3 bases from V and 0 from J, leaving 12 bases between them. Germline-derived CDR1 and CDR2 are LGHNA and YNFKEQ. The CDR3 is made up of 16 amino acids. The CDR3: CASSHPDWSSYNEQFF. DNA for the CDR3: TGTGCCAGCAGCCATCCCGACTGGAGCTCCTACAATGAGCAGTTCTTC.

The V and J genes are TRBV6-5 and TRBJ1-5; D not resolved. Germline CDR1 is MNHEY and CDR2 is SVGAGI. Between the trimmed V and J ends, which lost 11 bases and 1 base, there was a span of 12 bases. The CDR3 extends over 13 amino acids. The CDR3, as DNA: TGTGCCTGGGGAACGGGGAGCAATCAGCCCCAGCATTTT. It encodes CAWGTGSNQPQHF.

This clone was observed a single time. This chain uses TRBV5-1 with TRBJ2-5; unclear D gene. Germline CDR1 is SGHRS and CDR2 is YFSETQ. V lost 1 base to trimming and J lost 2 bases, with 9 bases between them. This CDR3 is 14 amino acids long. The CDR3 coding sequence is TGCGCCAGCAGCTTGAGAACAGCTCAAGAGACCCAGTACTTC. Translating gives CASSLRTAQETQYF.

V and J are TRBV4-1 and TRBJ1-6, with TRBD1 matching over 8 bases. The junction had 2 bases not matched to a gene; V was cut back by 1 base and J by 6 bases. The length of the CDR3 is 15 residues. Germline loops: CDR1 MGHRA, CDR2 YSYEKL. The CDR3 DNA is TGCGCCAGCAGCCAAGCTACAGGGGGTAATTCACCCCTCCACTTT. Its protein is CASSQATGGNSPLHF.

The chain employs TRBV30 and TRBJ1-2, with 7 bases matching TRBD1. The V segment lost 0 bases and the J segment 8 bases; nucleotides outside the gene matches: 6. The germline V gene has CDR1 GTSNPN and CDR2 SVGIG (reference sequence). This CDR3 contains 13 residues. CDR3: CAWSVIQGHGYTF. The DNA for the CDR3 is TGTGCCTGGAGTGTAATACAGGGGCACGGCTACACCTTC.

In DNA, the CDR3 is TGTGCCAGCAGCACGACAGGGGGCGGAGGCGATGAGCAGTTCTTC. Translating gives CASSTTGGGGDEQFF. V and J are TRBV7-9 and TRBJ2-1, with 10 bases matching TRBD1. Losses at the gene ends were 5 bases for V and 8 bases for J; bases not matched to a gene: 9. Germline V gives CDR1 SEHNR, CDR2 FQNEAQ (reference sequence). The CDR3 contains 15 residues.